The entry below gives a single T cell receptor beta chain sequence along with its context. The sample originates from a study of CD8+CD57+ T cells in acquired aplastic anemia. Only patients with CD8+CD57+ cell expansion on flow cytometry were chosen for sequencing. Profiling of TCR beta VDJ combinations and CDR3 sequences used genomic DNA as template. One entry per CDR3 protein, called by TCRdb with MiXCR from the reads. The table includes 450,000 to 550,000 distinct CDR3 sequences, under 40% detected once. The CDR3 loop spans 15 amino acids. Unmatched junction bases numbered 4, after V lost 1 base and J lost 4 bases.

The origin of this receptor is a human donor with aplastic anemia. The chain couples TRBV7-1 to TRBJ2-5; TRBD2 aligns across 9 bases. TRBV7-1 is an ORF for which the function is uncertain. Sequencing was performed on sorted CD4+, CD8+, or CD8+CD57+ T cells (not recorded which) from PBMCs. This CDR3 reads CASSSGPAGGETQYF. In DNA form, the CDR3 reads TGTGCCAGCAGCTCAGGACCAGCGGGAGGAGAGACCCAGTACTTC.